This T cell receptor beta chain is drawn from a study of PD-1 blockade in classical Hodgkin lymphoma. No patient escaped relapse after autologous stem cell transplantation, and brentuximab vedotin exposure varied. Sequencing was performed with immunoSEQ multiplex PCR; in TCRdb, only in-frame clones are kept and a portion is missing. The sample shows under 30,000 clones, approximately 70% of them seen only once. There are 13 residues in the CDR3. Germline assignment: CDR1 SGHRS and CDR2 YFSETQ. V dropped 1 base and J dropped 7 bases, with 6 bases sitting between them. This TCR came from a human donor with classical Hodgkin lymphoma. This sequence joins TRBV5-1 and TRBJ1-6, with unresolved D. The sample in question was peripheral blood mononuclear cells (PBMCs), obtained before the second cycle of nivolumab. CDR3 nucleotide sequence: TGCGCCAGCAGCTTGAGCACCAATTCACCCCTCCACTTT. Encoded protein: CASSLSTNSPLHF.